This T cell receptor (beta chain) was sequenced for a study of control samples from healthy donors and cancer patients. CDR3 length: 15 residues. The junction had 8 bases not matched to a gene; V was cut back by 4 bases and J by 6 bases. Germline CDR1 reads SGDLS; CDR2 reads YYNGEE. The repertoire was sequenced with immunoSEQ multiplex PCR; TCRdb's copy has only in-frame clones and lacks some. The sample holds roughly 150,000 clones; over 90% are singletons and the top ten take 2% to 2.5%. The chain recombines TRBV9 with TRBJ1-5; 9 nucleotides line up with TRBD1. The sequence was collected from a man between 50 and 59 years old in good health. Sequencing used blood. CDR3 DNA: TGTGCCAGCAGCCCTGGGACAGGGCAAGCTCAGCCCCAGCATTTT. This codes for CASSPGTGQAQPQHF.